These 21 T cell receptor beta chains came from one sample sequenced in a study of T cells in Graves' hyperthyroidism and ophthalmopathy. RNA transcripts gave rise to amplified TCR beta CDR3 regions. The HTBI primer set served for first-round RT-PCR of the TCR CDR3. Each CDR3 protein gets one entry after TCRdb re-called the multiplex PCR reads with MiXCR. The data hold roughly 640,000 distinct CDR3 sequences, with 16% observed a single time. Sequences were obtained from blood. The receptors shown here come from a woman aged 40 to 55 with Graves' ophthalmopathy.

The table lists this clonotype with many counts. The CDR3 coding sequence is TGCGCCAGCAGCGAGGACAGTCAAAACATTCAGTACTTC. As protein: CASSEDSQNIQYF. The chain links TRBV5-1 to TRBJ2-4, with D possibly matching TRBD1 (6 bases). The CDR3 is 13 residues long. Looked up from germline, CDR1 is SGHRS and CDR2 is YFSETQ. Trimming pared 4 bases from V and 5 bases from J, leaving 10 bases between.

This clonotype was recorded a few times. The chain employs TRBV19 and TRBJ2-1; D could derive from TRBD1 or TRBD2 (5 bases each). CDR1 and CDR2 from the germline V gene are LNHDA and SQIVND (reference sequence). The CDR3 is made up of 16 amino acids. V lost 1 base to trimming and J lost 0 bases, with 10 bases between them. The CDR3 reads CASSIVGDRSYNEQFF. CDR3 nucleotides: TGTGCCAGTAGTATAGTGGGGGATCGCTCCTACAATGAGCAGTTCTTC.

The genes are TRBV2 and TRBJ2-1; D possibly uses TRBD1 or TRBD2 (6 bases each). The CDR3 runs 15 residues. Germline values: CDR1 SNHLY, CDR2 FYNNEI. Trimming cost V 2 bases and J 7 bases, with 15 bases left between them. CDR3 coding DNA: TGTGCCAGCAGTGAACCCGAGGGGGGTGGAAATGAGCAGTTCTTC. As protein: CASSEPEGGGNEQFF.

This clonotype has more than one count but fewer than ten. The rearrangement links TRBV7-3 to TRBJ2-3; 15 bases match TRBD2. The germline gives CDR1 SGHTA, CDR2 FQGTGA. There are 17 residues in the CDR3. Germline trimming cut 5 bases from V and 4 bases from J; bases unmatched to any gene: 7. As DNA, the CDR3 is TGTGCCAGCAGCCAACGGACTAGCGGGGGGGCGGCAGATACGCAGTATTTT. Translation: CASSQRTSGGAADTQYF.

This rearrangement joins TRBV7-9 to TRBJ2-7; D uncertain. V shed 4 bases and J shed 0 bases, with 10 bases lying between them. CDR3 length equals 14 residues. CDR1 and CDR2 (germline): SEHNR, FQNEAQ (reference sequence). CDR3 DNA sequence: TGTGCCAGCAGCTACCTCACGGACTCCTACGAGCAGTACTTC. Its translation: CASSYLTDSYEQYF.

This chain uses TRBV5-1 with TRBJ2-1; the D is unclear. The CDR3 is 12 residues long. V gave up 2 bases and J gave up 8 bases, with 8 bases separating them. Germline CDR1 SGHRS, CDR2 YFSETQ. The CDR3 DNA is TGCGCCAGCAGCTTTAATCAGGATGAGCAGTTCTTC. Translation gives CASSFNQDEQFF.

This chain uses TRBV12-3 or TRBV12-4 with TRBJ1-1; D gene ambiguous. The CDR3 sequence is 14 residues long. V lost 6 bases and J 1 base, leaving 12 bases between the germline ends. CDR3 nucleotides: TGTGCCAGCAGCCCCAGGTTTGGGAACACTGAAGCTTTCTTT. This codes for CASSPRFGNTEAFF.

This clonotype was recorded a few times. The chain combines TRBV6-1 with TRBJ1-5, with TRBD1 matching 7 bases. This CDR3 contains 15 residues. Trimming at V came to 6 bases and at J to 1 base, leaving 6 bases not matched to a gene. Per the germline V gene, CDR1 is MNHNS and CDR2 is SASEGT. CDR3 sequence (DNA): TGTGCCAGCAGGGCACCACAGGGGAGCAATCAGCCCCAGCATTTT. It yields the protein CASRAPQGSNQPQHF.

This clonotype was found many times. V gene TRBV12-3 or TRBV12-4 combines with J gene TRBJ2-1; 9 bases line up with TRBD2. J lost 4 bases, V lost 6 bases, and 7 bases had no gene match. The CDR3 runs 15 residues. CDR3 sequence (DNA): TGTGCCAGCAGCAGCAGCGGGGGGAGATACAATGAGCAGTTCTTC. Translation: CASSSSGGRYNEQFF.

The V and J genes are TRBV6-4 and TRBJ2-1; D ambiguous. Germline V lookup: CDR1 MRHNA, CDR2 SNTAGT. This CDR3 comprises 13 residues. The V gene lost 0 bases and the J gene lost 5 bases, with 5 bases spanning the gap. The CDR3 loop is CASSDSGNNEQFF. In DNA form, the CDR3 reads TGTGCCAGCAGTGACTCAGGTAACAATGAGCAGTTCTTC.

Here the CDR3 reads CAISRGSQETQYF. CDR3 sequence (DNA): TGTGCCATCAGTCGAGGATCCCAAGAGACCCAGTACTTC. V is TRBV10-3 and J is TRBJ2-5; D gene uncertain. The length of the CDR3 is 13 residues. CDR1 ENHRY and CDR2 SYGVKD come from the germline V gene. Trimming removed 5 bases at V and 1 base at J, with 8 bases between.

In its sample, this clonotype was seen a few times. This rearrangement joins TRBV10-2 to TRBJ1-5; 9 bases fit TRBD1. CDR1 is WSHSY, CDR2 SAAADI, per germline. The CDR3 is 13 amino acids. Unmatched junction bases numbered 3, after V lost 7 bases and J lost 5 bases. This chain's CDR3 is CASTQGADQPQHF. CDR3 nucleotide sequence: TGCGCCAGCACACAGGGGGCCGATCAGCCCCAGCATTTT.

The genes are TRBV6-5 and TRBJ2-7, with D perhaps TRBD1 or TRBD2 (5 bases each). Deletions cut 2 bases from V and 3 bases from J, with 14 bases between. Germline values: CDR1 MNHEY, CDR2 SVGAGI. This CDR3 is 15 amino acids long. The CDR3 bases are TGTGCCAGCAGTTACCATTCGGGACCAGACTACGAGCAGTACTTC. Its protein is CASSYHSGPDYEQYF.

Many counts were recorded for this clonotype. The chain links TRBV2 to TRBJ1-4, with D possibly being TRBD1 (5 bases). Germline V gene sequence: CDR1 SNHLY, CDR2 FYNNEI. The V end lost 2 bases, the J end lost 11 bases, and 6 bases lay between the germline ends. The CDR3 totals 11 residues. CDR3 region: CASSEWDKLFF. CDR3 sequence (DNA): TGTGCCAGCAGTGAATGGGACAAACTGTTTTTT.

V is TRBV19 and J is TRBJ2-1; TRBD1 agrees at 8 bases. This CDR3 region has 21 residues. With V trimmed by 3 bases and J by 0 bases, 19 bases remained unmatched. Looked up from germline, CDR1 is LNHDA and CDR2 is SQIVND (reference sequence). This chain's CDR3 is CASSIGLWSGQGRSSYNEQFF. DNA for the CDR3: TGTGCCAGTAGTATTGGTTTATGGTCCGGACAGGGTCGGAGCTCCTACAATGAGCAGTTCTTC.

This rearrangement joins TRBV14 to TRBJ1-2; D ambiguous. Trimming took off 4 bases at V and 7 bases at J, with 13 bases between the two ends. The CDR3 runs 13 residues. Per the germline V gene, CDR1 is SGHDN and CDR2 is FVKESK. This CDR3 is CASSPQRKSGYTF. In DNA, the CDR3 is TGTGCCAGCAGCCCACAGCGTAAGAGTGGCTACACCTTC.

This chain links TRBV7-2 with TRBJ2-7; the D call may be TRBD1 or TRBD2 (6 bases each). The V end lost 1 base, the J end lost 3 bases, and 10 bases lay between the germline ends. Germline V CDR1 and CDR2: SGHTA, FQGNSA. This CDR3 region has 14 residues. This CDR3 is CASSLGGAYYEQYF. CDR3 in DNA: TGTGCCAGCAGCTTAGGGGGGGCCTACTACGAGCAGTACTTC.

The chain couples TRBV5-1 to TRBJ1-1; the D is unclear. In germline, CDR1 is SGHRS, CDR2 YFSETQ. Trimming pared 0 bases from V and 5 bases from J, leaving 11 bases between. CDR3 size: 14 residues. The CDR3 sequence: CASSLEWAVTEAFF. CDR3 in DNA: TGCGCCAGCAGCTTGGAATGGGCTGTGACTGAAGCTTTCTTT.

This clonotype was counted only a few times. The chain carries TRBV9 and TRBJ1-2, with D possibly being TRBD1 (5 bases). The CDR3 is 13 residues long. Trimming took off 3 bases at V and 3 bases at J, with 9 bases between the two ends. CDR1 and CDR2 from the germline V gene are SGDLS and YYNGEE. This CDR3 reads CASSAGTYYGYTF. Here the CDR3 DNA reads TGTGCCAGCAGCGCCGGGACTTACTATGGCTACACCTTC.

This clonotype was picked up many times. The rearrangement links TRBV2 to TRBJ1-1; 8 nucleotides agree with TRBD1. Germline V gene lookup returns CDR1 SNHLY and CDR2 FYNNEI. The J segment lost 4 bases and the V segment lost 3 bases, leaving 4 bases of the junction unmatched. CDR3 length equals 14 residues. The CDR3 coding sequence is TGTGCCAGCAGTGATTGGACAGGGCCCACTGAAGCTTTCTTT. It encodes CASSDWTGPTEAFF. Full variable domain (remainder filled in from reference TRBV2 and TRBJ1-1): EPEVTQTPSHQVTQMGQEVILRCVPISNHLYFYWYRQILGQKVEFLVSFYNNEISEKSEIFDDQFSVERPDGSNFTLKIRSTKLEDSAMYFCASSDWTGPTEAFFGQGTRLTVV.

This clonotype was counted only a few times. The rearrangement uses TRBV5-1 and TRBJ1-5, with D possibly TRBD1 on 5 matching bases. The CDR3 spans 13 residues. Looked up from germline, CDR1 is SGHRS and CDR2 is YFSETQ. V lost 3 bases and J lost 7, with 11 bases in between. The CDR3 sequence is CASSSGLNQPQHF. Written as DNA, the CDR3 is TGCGCCAGCAGCTCGGGACTGAACCAGCCCCAGCATTTT.